These 21 T cell receptor beta chains came from one sample sequenced in a study of CD8 T cells in ankylosing spondylitis. TCRdb passed the 5' RACE reads through MiXCR, listing each CDR3 protein once. The sample has about 160,000 distinct CDR3 sequences, approximately 20% seen once. Sequenced: blood, either unsorted or a sorted T cell fraction (not recorded which). All receptors come from a male donor with ankylosing spondylitis or in good health (not recorded which).

This clonotype has at least ten counts. The chain combines TRBV6-5 with TRBJ1-5; no definite D call. CDR1 and CDR2 (germline): MNHEY, SVGAGI. Trimming took off 2 bases at V and 3 bases at J, with 8 bases between the two ends. The CDR3 is made up of 14 amino acids. CDR3 region: CASSYGGDNQPQHF. The DNA of the CDR3 is TGTGCCAGCAGTTACGGCGGGGACAATCAGCCCCAGCATTTT.

This chain links TRBV10-3 with TRBJ2-4; TRBD2 matches at 7 bases. V dropped 3 bases and J dropped 6; count of bases not matched to a gene: 8. The CDR3 runs 15 residues. Germline V gene data show CDR1 as ENHRY and CDR2 as SYGVKD. CDR3 loop: CAISDREAGGNIQYF. The CDR3 DNA follows: TGTGCCATCAGTGACCGGGAGGCTGGCGGAAACATTCAGTACTTC.

The chain employs TRBV20-1 and TRBJ2-7, with D tentatively TRBD2 (5 bases). Trimming shortened V by 6 bases and J by 1 base, and 16 bases separated the two germline ends. This CDR3 is 14 amino acids long. Germline V gene data show CDR1 as DFQATT and CDR2 as SNEGSKA (reference sequence). In DNA, the CDR3 is TGCAGTGCCAGCTCAGCGGATCTTTCCTACGAGCAGTACTTC. Translated, it gives CSASSADLSYEQYF.

Concerning this clonotype: Sequence at one end of the junction differs from germline and may be a read error. The chain employs TRBV27 and TRBJ2-7; D gene ambiguous. The CDR3 contains 13 residues. CDR1 and CDR2 from the germline V gene are MNHEY and SMNVEV (reference sequence). CDR3 region: CTSSSVGIDEQYF. CDR3 coding DNA: TGTACCAGCAGTAGTGTTGGAATCGACGAGCAGTACTTC.

The V gene is TRBV20-1, the J gene TRBJ1-6; 10 nucleotides match TRBD1. Germline loops: CDR1 DFQATT, CDR2 SNEGSKA (reference sequence). This CDR3 has 20 residues. The V gene end was trimmed by 2 bases and the J gene end by 0 bases; junction bases not matched to a gene: 13. In DNA, the CDR3 is TGCAGTGCTAGAATGGATGGGGACAGGGGAGGAGGCTCCTATAATTCACCCCTCCACTTT. This translates into CSARMDGDRGGGSYNSPLHF.

This clonotype occurred a few times. The chain joins TRBV5-1 to TRBJ1-1; D is uncertain. The CDR3 is 13 amino acids. Trimming left V 2 bases short and J 7 bases short, with 12 bases between. Germline assignment: CDR1 SGHRS and CDR2 YFSETQ. This chain's CDR3 is CASSFGQADEAFF. In DNA form, the CDR3 reads TGCGCCAGCAGCTTTGGGCAAGCGGATGAAGCTTTCTTT. The full variable domain, in which reference TRBV5-1 and TRBJ1-1 provide the parts outside the CDR3, is KAGVTQTPRYLIKTRGQQVTLSCSPISGHRSVSWYQQTPGQGLQFLFEYFSETQRNKGNFPGRFSGRQFSNSRSEMNVSTLELGDSALYLCASSFGQADEAFFGQGTRLTVV.

This clonotype has just a few counts. This rearrangement joins TRBV6-5 to TRBJ2-7, with D possibly TRBD1 on 5 matching bases. The CDR3 covers 14 residues. The V end was cut by 5 bases, the J end by 5 bases, with 16 bases between. Germline lookup yields CDR1 MNHEY and CDR2 SVGAGI. Here the CDR3 reads CASSPSRVNNEQYF. CDR3 DNA: TGTGCCAGCAGTCCCAGCAGGGTGAATAACGAGCAGTACTTC.

In regard to this clonotype: Just one base apart from a much larger clone, this may be a read error. V and J are TRBV29-1 and TRBJ2-3, with D possibly matching TRBD1 (5 bases). Germline V gives CDR1 SQVTM, CDR2 ANQGSEA. Trimming cost V 4 bases and J 3 bases, with 11 bases left between them. CDR3 length: 13 amino acids. This CDR3 is CSVVAQGTDTQYF. DNA of the CDR3: TGCAGCGTTGTAGCCCAGGGTACAGATACGCAGTATTTT.

V usage is TRBV4-1 and J usage is TRBJ2-3; 8 nucleotides line up with TRBD2. This CDR3 is 17 amino acids long. Germline CDR1 reads MGHRA; CDR2 reads YSYEKL. The V and J ends lost 4 bases and 2 bases, in that order; junction bases with no gene match: 11. CDR3 in DNA: TGCGCCAGCAGCCTGAATCCGGGACTAGGTTCCACAGATACGCAGTATTTT. Translation gives CASSLNPGLGSTDTQYF.

There are many counts of this clonotype. The chain joins TRBV5-1 to TRBJ2-7; tentatively, D is TRBD1 (5 bases). Germline CDR1 and CDR2: SGHRS and YFSETQ. The V end was cut by 4 bases, the J end by 3 bases, with 17 bases between. This CDR3 region has 15 residues. CDR3 residues: CASSARVSASYEQYF. CDR3 coding DNA: TGCGCCAGCAGCGCCAGGGTTTCCGCTAGCTACGAGCAGTACTTC.

The chain uses TRBV28 and TRBJ2-3; either TRBD1 or TRBD2 may supply D (5 bases each). The germline CDR1 and CDR2 sequences are MDHEN and SYDVKM. The V end lost 5 bases, the J end lost 2 bases, and 17 bases lay between the germline ends. This CDR3 region has 16 residues. CDR3 DNA: TGTGCCAGCAGTCGCAGGGACCCGATACCCACAGATACGCAGTATTTT. Translated, it gives CASSRRDPIPTDTQYF.

The DNA of the CDR3 is TGTGCCAGCAGCTTAAACCCCGGCACTGAAGCTTTCTTT. This translates into CASSLNPGTEAFF. The V gene is TRBV11-3, the J gene TRBJ1-1, with D unclear. V lost 2 bases and J 4 bases, leaving 8 bases between the germline ends. The CDR3 totals 13 residues. Germline-derived CDR1 and CDR2 are SGHNT and YENEEA.

In its sample, this clonotype was seen many times. The chain combines TRBV5-1 with TRBJ1-2; TRBD1 agrees at 8 bases. Germline V gives CDR1 SGHRS, CDR2 YFSETQ. J lost 5 bases, V lost 5 bases, and 8 bases had no gene match. The CDR3 has 14 amino acids. Written as DNA, the CDR3 is TGCGCCAGCAGGACCGGGACAGGATCATATGGCTACACCTTC. This translates into CASRTGTGSYGYTF.

With regard to this clonotype: The junction shows a germline mismatch at one end, possibly a read error. The chain is built from TRBV7-6 and TRBJ2-1; 12 nucleotides line up with TRBD2. CDR3 length equals 14 residues. Germline CDR1 is SGHVS and CDR2 is FNYEAQ. The CDR3 loop reads CTSSPGTSGLQQFF. The CDR3 coding sequence is TGTACCAGCAGCCCAGGGACTAGCGGGTTACAGCAGTTCTTC.

The genes are TRBV20-1 and TRBJ2-2, with TRBD1 identical over 10 bases. V lost 6 bases, J lost 5 bases, and 9 bases stayed unmatched. This CDR3 region has 15 residues. Germline CDR1 is DFQATT and CDR2 is SNEGSKA (reference sequence). CDR3 residues: CSAPGQGEVTGELFF. The CDR3, as DNA: TGCAGTGCGCCCGGACAGGGGGAGGTAACCGGGGAGCTGTTTTTT.

This clonotype was counted at least ten times. The rearrangement uses TRBV6-5 and TRBJ2-3; perhaps TRBD1 as D (5 bases). The germline V gene encodes CDR1 MNHEY and CDR2 SVGAGI. The CDR3 spans 14 residues. V was clipped by 5 bases and J by 2 bases, with 11 bases between them. The CDR3 DNA reads TGTGCCAGCAGTGCTGGGGCCTTCACAGATACGCAGTATTTT. Translation: CASSAGAFTDTQYF.

This clonotype was counted a few times. One end of the junction varies from germline; a read error may be responsible. The chain links TRBV2 to TRBJ2-1; D is possibly TRBD2 (7 bases). Germline CDR1 reads SNHLY; CDR2 reads FYNNEI. The CDR3 totals 11 residues. Here the CDR3 reads CASSVSGGNHF. CDR3 DNA: TGTGCCAGCAGTGTATCGGGGGGCAATCACTTC.

Many counts were recorded for this clonotype. The CDR3 region is CASSLVAGTDTQYF. CDR3 nucleotides: TGCGCCAGCAGCTTGGTGGCCGGCACAGATACGCAGTATTTT. This chain uses TRBV5-1 with TRBJ2-3; unclear D gene. The CDR3 length is 14 residues. Trimming shortened V by 0 bases and J by 1 base, and 6 bases separated the two germline ends. CDR1 is SGHRS and CDR2 is YFSETQ in the germline V gene.

This clonotype occurred many times. J is TRBJ2-3 and V is TRBV15; 7 nucleotides line up with TRBD2. The CDR3 totals 16 residues. Trimming removed 0 bases from V and 0 bases from J; junction bases left unmatched: 3. Germline lookup yields CDR1 LNHNV and CDR2 YYDKDF (reference sequence). CDR3 nucleotides: TGTGCCACCAGCAGAGATTGGCGGGGGAGCACAGATACGCAGTATTTT. As protein: CATSRDWRGSTDTQYF.

This clonotype occurred many times. This rearrangement joins TRBV19 to TRBJ1-2; 8 nucleotides match TRBD1. The length of the CDR3 is 17 residues. With V trimmed by 3 bases and J by 4 bases, 13 bases remained unmatched. Per germline, CDR1 LNHDA and CDR2 SQIVND (reference sequence). CDR3 region: CASSMLWTGLMGYGYTF. The CDR3 nucleotides are TGTGCCAGTAGTATGTTGTGGACAGGGCTGATGGGCTATGGCTACACCTTC.

Ten or more counts support this clonotype. This chain links TRBV10-3 with TRBJ1-2, with a weak D call TRBD1 (5 bases). V was cut by 2 bases and J by 10 bases, with 17 bases left in between. CDR1 and CDR2 from the germline V gene are ENHRY and SYGVKD. CDR3 length equals 14 residues. This CDR3 is CAISEPAAGFIYTF. CDR3 bases: TGTGCCATCAGTGAGCCGGCGGCAGGGTTCATCTACACCTTC.